A selection of T cell receptor beta chains follows, all from one sample in a study of vaccination effects on CD4 cells after COVID-19. Repertoires were generated with immunoSEQ multiplex PCR, while TCRdb's copy carries only in-frame clones and drops some. The sample consists of 50,000 to 65,000 clones, 60% to 75% of them appearing once. For these receptors, no antigen is known. This material consisted of CD4+ T cells from PBMCs cultured with HCoV-229E spike peptides, taken after COVID-19 vaccination. The receptors shown here come from a human donor who received a COVID-19 vaccine. Each CDR3 is given with its conserved first and last residue. The D gene is left open where the match is weak. Size is omitted from some rows. Given values are once, few, many or a class for expanded clones.

j_call clone_size v_call d_call cdr3_aa cdr3_nt
TRBJ1-3 NA TRBV10-1 NA CASRGVFGTSRIPPYSGNTIYF TGCGCCAGCAGAGGGGTATTCGGGACATCCCGAATACCGCCTTACTCTGGAAACACCATATATTTT
TRBJ1-6 NA TRBV10-3 NA CAISESPSPLHF TGTGCCATCAGTGAGTCACCTTCACCCCTCCACTTT
TRBJ1-1 few TRBV12-3/TRBV12-4 NA CASSSNRQGPFF TGTGCCAGCAGTTCAAATCGGCAGGGTCCTTTCTTT
TRBJ2-3 NA TRBV2 NA CASSSSTDTQYF TGTGCCAGCTCTAGTAGCACAGATACGCAGTATTTT
TRBJ1-5 NA TRBV24-1 TRBD1 CATSEAGQGNQPQHF TGTGCCACCAGTGAGGCAGGACAGGGCAATCAGCCCCAGCATTTT
TRBJ1-3 few TRBV7-8 NA CASSPRVVRVSQVDTIYF TGTGCCAGCAGCCCCCGCGTTGTCAGGGTTAGTCAGGTGGACACCATATATTTT
TRBJ2-5 once TRBV28 NA CASRAADQETQYF TGTGCCAGCAGGGCGGCGGACCAAGAGACCCAGTACTTC
TRBJ2-1 few TRBV5-1 TRBD2 CASSLRTSGGALSFF TGCGCCAGCAGCTTAAGGACTAGCGGGGGGGCCCTCTCGTTCTTC
TRBJ1-6 few TRBV18 NA CASSPPGRNSPLHF TGTGCCAGCTCACCGCCAGGACGCAATTCACCCCTCCACTTT
TRBJ1-2 NA TRBV11-2 TRBD1 CASRHTGGDGYTF TGTGCCAGCAGACACACAGGGGGCGATGGCTACACCTTC
TRBJ2-5 NA TRBV9 TRBD2 CASSALGLAGRAVETQYF TGTGCCAGCAGCGCCCTCGGACTAGCGGGGCGAGCCGTAGAGACCCAGTACTTC
TRBJ1-1 NA TRBV5-6 NA CASSLVPPNTEAFF TGTGCCAGCAGCTTGGTACCCCCGAACACTGAAGCTTTCTTT
TRBJ1-1 NA TRBV29-1 NA CSVDSNTEAFF TGCAGCGTTGACAGTAACACTGAAGCTTTCTTT
TRBJ2-4 NA TRBV20-1 TRBD2 CSASSGGKNIQYF TGCAGTGCTAGTAGCGGGGGGAAAAACATTCAGTACTTC
TRBJ2-6 NA TRBV12-5 NA CASSGTISGADSGANVLTF TGTGCTAGTTCCGGGACTATCTCGGGGGCGGACTCTGGGGCCAACGTCCTGACTTTC
TRBJ1-1 few TRBV2 NA CASSGQVNTEAFF TGTGCCAGCAGTGGACAGGTAAACACTGAAGCTTTCTTT
TRBJ2-2 NA TRBV6-6 TRBD1 CASSYRGTGVGGELFF TGTGCCAGCAGTTACCGAGGGACAGGGGTTGGCGGGGAGCTGTTTTTT